This T cell receptor beta chain was found in a study of blood T cell repertoires in COVID-19. Whole-study context: Acute and convalescent COVID-19 specimens originated in the United States, Italy and Spain. Sample material is recorded as cDNA or gDNA derived from T cells, B-cell-depleted T cells, or PBMCs.

As originally analysed: Estimation of nucleated cell counts relied on the amplification of reference gene primers. Sequencing used immunoSEQ multiplex PCR; TCRdb keeps in-frame clones, though not all of them. From that table come the V and J calls and clone size; the DNA was used to work out D and trimming. The sample contains some 150,000 clones, 80% to 85% of which appear only once. CDR3 length equals 13 residues. V shed 3 bases and J shed 6 bases, with 9 bases lying between them. The germline gives CDR1 SGHTA, CDR2 FQGNSA. The sample taken for sequencing was peripheral blood. The chain has TRBV7-2 and TRBJ1-5; D call uncertain. The source of this sequence is a human donor in a cohort sampled during active COVID-19. The CDR3 coding sequence is TGTGCCAGCAGCTTTCGGGAGTCTCAGCCCCAGCATTTT. The encoded protein is CASSFRESQPQHF. The full variable domain, with the rest looked up from reference TRBV7-2 and TRBJ1-5, is GAGVSQSPSNKVTEKGKDVELRCDPISGHTALYWYRQSLGQGLEFLIYFQGNSAPDKSGLPSDRFSAERTGGSVSTLTIQRTQQEDSAVYLCASSFRESQPQHFGDGTRLSIL.